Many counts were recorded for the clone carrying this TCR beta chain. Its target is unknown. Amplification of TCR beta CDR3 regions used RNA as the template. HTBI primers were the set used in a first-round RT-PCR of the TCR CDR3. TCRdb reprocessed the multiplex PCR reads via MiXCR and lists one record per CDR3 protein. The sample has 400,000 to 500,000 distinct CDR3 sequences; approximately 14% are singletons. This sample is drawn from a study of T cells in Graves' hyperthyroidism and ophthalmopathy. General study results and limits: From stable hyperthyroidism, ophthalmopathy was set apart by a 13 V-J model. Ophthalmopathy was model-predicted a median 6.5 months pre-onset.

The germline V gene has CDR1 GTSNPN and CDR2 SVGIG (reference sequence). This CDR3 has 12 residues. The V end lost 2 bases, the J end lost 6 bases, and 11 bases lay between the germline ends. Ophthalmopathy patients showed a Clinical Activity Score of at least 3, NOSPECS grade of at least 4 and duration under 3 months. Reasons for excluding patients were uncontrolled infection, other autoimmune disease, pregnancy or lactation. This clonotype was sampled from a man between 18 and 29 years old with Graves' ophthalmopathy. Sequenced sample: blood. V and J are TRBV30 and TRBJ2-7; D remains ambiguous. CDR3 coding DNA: TGTGCCTGGAGTCAGGCTTTCTCCGAGCAGTACTTC. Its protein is CAWSQAFSEQYF.